This record covers a single T cell receptor beta chain. Its antigen is currently unknown. This specimen comes from a study of T cell responses to AZD1222 COVID-19 vaccine. Study-wide points: Spike-specific TCR breadth rose after two AZD1222 doses, and depth rose as well. At baseline, seropositivity was found in only five or six AZD1222 recipients. White British donors predominated, females outnumbered males, and clonal diversity was possibly underestimated.

Assay: immunoSEQ multiplex PCR; the TCRdb copy retains only in-frame clones and omits some. The sample lists around 110,000 clones, 90% seen once, with less than 9.5% in the top ten. There are 15 residues in the CDR3. Per germline, CDR1 MNHEY and CDR2 SVGAGI. V lost 7 bases and J lost 0, with 10 bases in between. The chain recombines TRBV6-5 with TRBJ2-6; a possible D gene is TRBD1 (5 bases). Sequenced material: peripheral blood, taken 28 days after the second AZD1222 dose. This receptor was identified in an adult who received the AZD1222 COVID-19 vaccine. The CDR3 nucleotides read TGTGCCAGCATCCCCCAGGGCTCTGGGGCCAACGTCCTGACTTTC. It encodes CASIPQGSGANVLTF.